These 27 T cell receptor beta chains originate from one sample sequenced in a study of human T cells and chemical hapten exposure. The time point was: pre-sensitization, week 0. Documented treatment: therapeutic diphenylcyclopropenone sensitization with weekly scalp DPC. Via MiXCR, TCRdb re-called the RACE reads, giving one row per CDR3 protein. The data contain approximately 57,000 distinct CDR3 sequences, 8% to 10% of them singletons. The sequences come from whole blood, collected in connection with sensitization to the hapten diphenylcyclopropenone (DPC). These receptors all stem from a man aged 35 to 55 with alopecia areata. Some clones in this sample may be carry-over from other donors' samples.

V and J are TRBV27 and TRBJ2-7; TRBD2 matches at 12 bases. Germline lookup yields CDR1 MNHEY and CDR2 SMNVEV (reference sequence). V gave up 4 bases and J gave up 1 base; unmatched junction bases: 5. The CDR3 contains 16 residues. CDR3 region: CASSSWTSGISYEQYF. The DNA of the CDR3 is TGTGCCAGCAGTTCCTGGACTAGCGGGATATCCTACGAGCAGTACTTC.

The chain uses TRBV18 and TRBJ1-3; 7 bases align to TRBD1. CDR1 is KGHSH and CDR2 is LQKENI in the germline V gene. CDR3 length equals 16 residues. Losses at the gene ends were 3 bases for V and 0 bases for J; bases not matched to a gene: 5. CDR3 nucleotides: TGTGCCAGCTCACCGACGACAGGGCTCTCTGGAAACACCATATATTTT. Protein sequence: CASSPTTGLSGNTIYF.

This clonotype showed up just a few times. CDR3 nucleotides: TGTGCCAGCAGTGAATCTCCGGGGGGTCAGTTCTTC. Protein: CASSESPGGQFF. This rearrangement joins TRBV25-1 to TRBJ2-1; TRBD2 aligns across 7 bases. V shed 1 base and J 13 bases; nucleotides not matched to a gene: 4. CDR1 is MGHDK, CDR2 SYGVNS, per germline. The CDR3 loop spans 12 amino acids.

The V call is TRBV13, the J call TRBJ2-7; possibly TRBD1 or TRBD2 for D (6 bases each). CDR3 length: 15 residues. The germline CDR1 and CDR2 sequences are PRHDT and FYEKMQ (reference sequence). The ends were cut back, 0 bases at V and 3 bases at J, with 12 bases in the middle. In DNA, the CDR3 is TGTGCCAGCAGCTTAGGCAGGGGACTGGGCTACGAGCAGTACTTC. Amino acids: CASSLGRGLGYEQYF.

This sequence joins TRBV19 and TRBJ2-1; D unclear. With 3 bases removed from V and 8 bases from J, the gap between germline ends came to 11 bases. CDR3 length equals 13 residues. The germline V gene encodes CDR1 LNHDA and CDR2 SQIVND (reference sequence). For the CDR3, the DNA is TGTGCCAGTAGTATTGGGCGTCGGCATGAGCAGTTCTTC. Protein sequence: CASSIGRRHEQFF.

CDR3 loop: CASSLGFHSSYEQYF. The CDR3 bases are TGTGCCAGCAGTTTAGGGTTTCATTCCTCCTACGAGCAGTACTTC. The gene calls are TRBV28 and TRBJ2-7; D not resolved. The CDR3 runs 15 residues. Germline-derived CDR1 and CDR2 are MDHEN and SYDVKM. Trimming shortened V by 2 bases and J by 0 bases, and 11 bases separated the two germline ends. Full variable domain (outside the CDR3, taken from reference TRBV28 and TRBJ2-7): DVKVTQSSRYLVKRTGEKVFLECVQDMDHENMFWYRQDPGLGLRLIYFSYDVKMKEKGDIPEGYSVSREKKERFSLILESASTNQTSMYLCASSLGFHSSYEQYFGPGTRLTVT.

This clonotype showed up many times. The rearrangement links TRBV10-3 to TRBJ2-7, with a possible D match to TRBD1 (6 bases). The CDR3 extends over 12 amino acids. V lost 10 bases to trimming and J lost 6 bases, with 16 bases between them. Germline CDR1 reads ENHRY; CDR2 reads SYGVKD. The CDR3 region has the DNA TGTGCCACCGGGACACCTACCGCCGAGCAGTACTTC. It yields the protein CATGTPTAEQYF.

This clonotype has ten or more counts. V and J are TRBV12-3 or TRBV12-4 and TRBJ2-7; D not resolved. V was cut by 3 bases and J by 7 bases, with 16 bases left in between. The CDR3 spans 14 residues. The DNA of the CDR3 is TGTGCCAGCAGTTTGGTCCCCACAAGGAAAGAGCAGTACTTC. It yields the protein CASSLVPTRKEQYF.

This chain uses TRBV20-1 with TRBJ2-7; 8 bases are a match to TRBD1. CDR3 length: 15 residues. Looked up from germline, CDR1 is DFQATT and CDR2 is SNEGSKA (reference sequence). After removal of 1 base from V and 5 bases from J, the junction contained 10 bases not matched to a gene. DNA for the CDR3: TGCAGTGCTAGAGCCCTGGACAGGGTGGGCAACGAGCAGTACTTC. This gives the protein CSARALDRVGNEQYF.

This clonotype was detected ten times or more. The V and J genes are TRBV7-9 and TRBJ2-7; 9 bases align to TRBD1. The J segment lost 3 bases and the V segment lost 4 bases, leaving 7 bases of the junction unmatched. Germline V CDR1 and CDR2: SEHNR, FQNEAQ (reference sequence). The CDR3 spans 15 residues. The CDR3 spells CASSYAGTGSYEQYF. Here the CDR3 DNA reads TGTGCCAGCAGCTACGCCGGGACAGGGAGCTACGAGCAGTACTTC.

The DNA for the CDR3 is TGCAGTGCTAGAATCGCAGCGGGAGGGCGAGAGCAGTACTTC. Amino acids: CSARIAAGGREQYF. V and J are TRBV20-1 and TRBJ2-7, with TRBD2 matching 10 bases. Germline V lookup: CDR1 DFQATT, CDR2 SNEGSKA (reference sequence). V lost 2 bases and J lost 7; bases outside the gene matches: 8. This CDR3 region has 14 residues.

This clonotype was counted at least ten times. The chain recombines TRBV20-1 with TRBJ2-1; 8 nucleotides agree with TRBD2. J was trimmed by 7 bases and V by 5 bases; bases with no gene match: 16. Per germline, CDR1 DFQATT and CDR2 SNEGSKA (reference sequence). The CDR3 contains 16 residues. The CDR3 coding sequence is TGCAGTGCTCCCGTAGGGACGGGAGGGCCTATGAATGAGCAGTTCTTC. Residues: CSAPVGTGGPMNEQFF.

This sequence joins TRBV12-3 or TRBV12-4 and TRBJ2-1; D tentatively fits TRBD1 or TRBD2 (6 bases each). The CDR3 has 15 amino acids. V lost 6 bases and J lost 2, with 14 bases in between. CDR3 protein: CASSLTRGAYNEQFF. The CDR3 bases are TGTGCCAGCAGCCTTACTAGGGGGGCCTACAATGAGCAGTTCTTC.

This clonotype is classed as medium-sized. V is TRBV10-2 and J is TRBJ2-1, with D maybe TRBD1 (5 bases). CDR3 length: 14 residues. Per germline, CDR1 WSHSY and CDR2 SAAADI. Trimming cost V 3 bases and J 6 bases, with 12 bases left between them. CDR3 in DNA: TGCGCCAGCAGTGATTGGACAAGCGCCAATGAGCAGTTCTTC. It is translated as CASSDWTSANEQFF.

This clonotype appeared many times. The chain recombines TRBV7-9 with TRBJ2-1, with TRBD1 identical over 9 bases. This CDR3 spans 16 amino acids. V shed 2 bases, J shed 7 bases, and the junction held 9 bases outside the gene matches. Looked up from germline, CDR1 is SEHNR and CDR2 is FQNEAQ (reference sequence). CDR3 protein: CASSLTRDRESNEQFF. In nucleotides, the CDR3 is TGTGCCAGCAGCTTAACGCGGGACAGGGAGTCTAATGAGCAGTTCTTC. The whole variable domain, remainder taken from reference TRBV7-9 and TRBJ2-1, is DTGVSQNPRHKITKRGQNVTFRCDPISEHNRLYWYRQTLGQGPEFLTYFQNEAQLEKSRLLSDRFSAERPKGSFSTLEIQRTEQGDSAMYLCASSLTRDRESNEQFFGPGTRLTVL.

This clonotype was counted once. The chain has TRBV4-1 and TRBJ2-7, with D perhaps being TRBD1 or TRBD2 (5 bases each). Germline loops: CDR1 MGHRA, CDR2 YSYEKL. The CDR3 runs 16 residues. V lost 0 bases and J lost 3, with 15 bases in between. The CDR3 DNA sequence: TGCGCCAGCAGCCAAGATCCTGGGACCACATTCTACGAGCAGTACTTC. Amino acids: CASSQDPGTTFYEQYF.

About this clonotype: A much larger clone sits a single nucleotide away, making a read error possible. The rearrangement uses TRBV6-2 or TRBV6-3 and TRBJ2-1; TRBD2 is a possible D gene (6 bases). CDR1 MNHEY and CDR2 SVGEGT come from the germline V gene. Between the trimmed V and J ends, which lost 4 bases and 9 bases, there was a span of 16 bases. There are 14 residues in the CDR3. The CDR3 DNA reads as TGTGCCAGCAGTTTTGGGTCTAGCGTACCTGAGCAGTTCTTC. Translated: CASSFGSSVPEQFF.

There are many counts of this clonotype. The chain combines TRBV19 with TRBJ2-2, with 7 bases fitting TRBD2. Germline assignment: CDR1 LNHDA and CDR2 SQIVND (reference sequence). This CDR3 comprises 16 residues. J lost 4 bases, V lost 7 bases, and 12 bases had no gene match. In DNA form, the CDR3 reads TGTGCCAGTACCGTTAGAAGTCCGGGGGGCACCGGGGAGCTGTTTTTT. Translating it yields CASTVRSPGGTGELFF.

This clonotype was detected a few times. In DNA, the CDR3 is TGTGCCAGCAGTTTTGGCAGGAGAGAGACCCAGTACTTC. As protein: CASSFGRRETQYF. The rearrangement uses TRBV12-3 or TRBV12-4 and TRBJ2-5; D unclear. Trimming shortened V by 3 bases and J by 4 bases, and 9 bases separated the two germline ends. The length of the CDR3 is 13 residues.

This clonotype was observed a handful of times. V is TRBV12-3 or TRBV12-4 and J is TRBJ2-1; D unresolved. The CDR3 has 15 residues. Trimming pared 2 bases from V and 0 bases from J, leaving 8 bases between. The CDR3 DNA sequence: TGTGCCAGCAGTTTACGCGTTGACTCCTACAATGAGCAGTTCTTC. Translated: CASSLRVDSYNEQFF.

The CDR3 DNA sequence: TGTGCCAGCAGCCAAGGATCAGGGAGGAACGAGCAGTACTTC. Translation: CASSQGSGRNEQYF. The V and J genes are TRBV3-1 and TRBJ2-7, with D possibly being TRBD2 (6 bases). CDR1 LGHDT and CDR2 YNNKEL come from the germline V gene (reference sequence). Trimming removed 1 base from V and 5 bases from J, with 12 bases in between. CDR3 length equals 14 residues.

The rearrangement links TRBV25-1 to TRBJ1-6; D not resolved. The V gene's germline CDR1 is MGHDK and CDR2 SYGVNS. There are 13 residues in the CDR3. The V end was cut by 2 bases, the J end by 8 bases, with 7 bases between. CDR3 sequence (DNA): TGTGCCAGCAGTGAACGTCAGTATTCACCCCTCCACTTT. Protein: CASSERQYSPLHF.

This clonotype has ten or more counts. The chain uses TRBV7-2 and TRBJ2-7; TRBD1 is a possible D gene (5 bases). Germline V gene sequence: CDR1 SGHTA, CDR2 FQGNSA. The V gene lost 3 bases and the J gene lost 2 bases, with 11 bases spanning the gap. CDR3 length: 14 amino acids. CDR3 bases: TGTGCCAGCAGCTTTGGGCTAGGGGCCTACGAGCAGTACTTC. Its protein product is CASSFGLGAYEQYF.

This chain joins TRBV7-2 and TRBJ2-2; D is undetermined. The CDR3 loop spans 14 amino acids. Germline V gene sequence: CDR1 SGHTA, CDR2 FQGNSA. V was pared by 4 bases and J by 1 base, with 7 bases between. The CDR3 DNA follows: TGTGCCAGCAGCTATCAGAGGAACACCGGGGAGCTGTTTTTT. Its protein product is CASSYQRNTGELFF.

The table lists this clonotype with many counts. The chain joins TRBV20-1 to TRBJ2-1; maybe TRBD2 (5 bases). The CDR3 sequence is 14 residues long. The germline V gene encodes CDR1 DFQATT and CDR2 SNEGSKA (reference sequence). Trimming pared 7 bases from V and 0 bases from J, leaving 13 bases between. CDR3 sequence: CSVGEADSYNEQFF. The CDR3, as DNA: TGCAGTGTGGGAGAGGCGGACTCCTACAATGAGCAGTTCTTC.

The chain is built from TRBV11-2 and TRBJ2-1; possibly TRBD2 for D (6 bases). The germline V gene has CDR1 SGHAT and CDR2 FQNNGV. Trimming cost V 1 base and J 5 bases, with 12 bases left between them. The CDR3 consists of 15 residues. In DNA form, the CDR3 reads TGTGCCAGCAGCTTAGTCCCGGGAGCGGACAATGAGCAGTTCTTC. It encodes CASSLVPGADNEQFF. Based on the CDR3 plus reference TRBV11-2 and TRBJ2-1, the full variable domain is EAGVAQSPRYKIIEKRQSVAFWCNPISGHATLYWYQQILGQGPKLLIQFQNNGVVDDSQLPKDRFSAERLKGVDSTLKIQPAKLEDSAVYLCASSLVPGADNEQFFGPGTRLTVL.

CDR3 sequence: CASSPDTAVNEQFF. The CDR3 nucleotides read TGTGCCAGCAGCCCGGACACGGCTGTGAATGAGCAGTTCTTC. The rearrangement joins TRBV5-5 to TRBJ2-1; TRBD1 might be the D (5 bases). There are 14 residues in the CDR3. Trimming left V 4 bases short and J 7 bases short, with 15 bases between. Germline assignment: CDR1 SGHKS and CDR2 YYEKEE (reference sequence).